This is a list of T cell receptor beta chains from one sample in a study of regulatory dendritic cells for organ transplantation. Sequencing used immunoSEQ multiplex PCR; TCRdb keeps in-frame clones, though not all of them. This sample has 9,500 to 14,000 clones, with just under 90% found just once. Their antigen targets remain unknown. Sample: naive CD8+ T cells from blood cultured with dendritic cells. The receptors were sampled from a human donor in good health. CDR3s include the opening cysteine and the closing phenylalanine or tryptophan. A D gene is named only where the DNA matches it firmly. Clone size is given for some rows only: seen once, a few or many times, or a class if the clone is expanded.

v_gene	abundance	j_gene	d_gene	CDR3nt	CDR3aa
TRBV19	-	TRBJ2-3	-	TGTGCCAGTAGTCGGGCCCCAGATACGCAGTATTTT	CASSRAPDTQYF
TRBV27	-	TRBJ1-5	TRBD1	TGTGCCAGCAGTCAGGGACAGGGAGGGAATCAGCCCCAGCATTTT	CASSQGQGGNQPQHF
TRBV4-3	-	TRBJ1-4	-	TGCGCCAGCAGCCCATCGGGTCTCTCTAATGAAAAACTGTTTTTT	CASSPSGLSNEKLFF
TRBV5-4	-	TRBJ2-7	TRBD1	TGTGCCAGCAGCTTGGTGGGACAGCCGGCCTACGAGCAGTACTTC	CASSLVGQPAYEQYF
TRBV9	-	TRBJ1-2	-	TGTGCCAGCAGCGCCTCCTTTTACGTAACCTCGGCGGGAAGCAATGGCTACACCTTC	CASSASFYVTSAGSNGYTF
TRBV15	once	TRBJ2-7	TRBD1	TGTGCCACCAGCATAATGGACAGGGACGAGCAGTACTTC	CATSIMDRDEQYF
TRBV9	-	TRBJ2-2	TRBD2	TGTGCCAGCAGGGGACTAGCGGGAGGGCGTAGCACCGGGGAGCTGTTTTTT	CASRGLAGGRSTGELFF
TRBV28	once	TRBJ2-3	-	TGTGCCAGCAGTCTTGGGGACAGCACAGATACGCAGTATTTT	CASSLGDSTDTQYF
TRBV7-2	few	TRBJ1-2	-	TGTGCCAGCAGCATAGACAGGTTCTATGGCTACACCTTC	CASSIDRFYGYTF
TRBV6-6	-	TRBJ2-2	TRBD2	TGTGCCAGCAGTCCGGCGCCTAGCGGGACCGGGGAGCTGTTTTTT	CASSPAPSGTGELFF
TRBV27	few	TRBJ2-2	-	TGTGCCAGCAGTTTATCCGGGGAGCTGTTTTTT	CASSLSGELFF
TRBV6-1	once	TRBJ2-1	TRBD2	TGTGCCAGCAGTGAGCTTAGCGGGAGGGCCGGGGATGAGCAGTTCTTC	CASSELSGRAGDEQFF
TRBV5-4	-	TRBJ2-7	TRBD1	TGTGCCATTCACAGGGGAAATAACGAGCAGTACTTC	CAIHRGNNEQYF
TRBV2	once	TRBJ2-7	TRBD1	TGTGCCAGCACCTCACCAGGACAGGGGGCCTACGAGCAGTACTTC	CASTSPGQGAYEQYF
TRBV9	-	TRBJ2-7	-	TGTGCCAGCAGCGTTGGAAGCGGTAGCTCCTACGAGCAGTACTTC	CASSVGSGSSYEQYF
TRBV11-3	-	TRBJ2-7	TRBD1	TGTGCCAGCAGCTTAGCTTCCGACAGGGTGTACGAGCAGTACTTC	CASSLASDRVYEQYF
TRBV11-3	once	TRBJ2-2	-	TGTGCCAGCAGCCCCGACACCGGGGAGCTGTTTTTT	CASSPDTGELFF
TRBV28	-	TRBJ2-7	-	TGTGCCAGCGGACAGAACTACGAGCAGTACTTC	CASGQNYEQYF
TRBV12-5	-	TRBJ2-5	-	TGTGCTAGTGGCGAACCACTAGGCGGGGAGACCCAGTACTTC	CASGEPLGGETQYF
TRBV28	-	TRBJ2-7	-	TGTGCCAGCAGTTTCCGGGACAACTCCTACGAGCAGTACTTC	CASSFRDNSYEQYF
TRBV27	-	TRBJ2-2	-	TGTGCCAGCAGTTTATTATCGCCGTTGAACACCGGGGAGCTGTTTTTT	CASSLLSPLNTGELFF
TRBV7-2	-	TRBJ2-7	TRBD1	TGTGCCAGCAGCTCGATAACAGGGGGCGCGGAGCAGTACTTC	CASSSITGGAEQYF
TRBV10-1	-	TRBJ2-1	-	TGCGCCAGCAGTGAGGTGTTTTGTATGGGGGCATGGAGCTCCTACAATGAGCAGTTCTTC	CASSEVFCMGAWSSYNEQFF
TRBV9	-	TRBJ2-5	-	TGTGCCAGCAGCGGAAGGGGCAACCAAGAGACCCAGTACTTC	CASSGRGNQETQYF
TRBV19	few	TRBJ1-5	-	TGTGCCAGTAGTATAGTCCCGTATAGCAATCAGCCCCAGCATTTT	CASSIVPYSNQPQHF
TRBV4-2	-	TRBJ2-7	TRBD2	TGTGCCAGCAGCCAGGGCTCGGGACTAGCGGGGCCCCCAGAGCAGTACTTC	CASSQGSGLAGPPEQYF
TRBV13	-	TRBJ1-1	-	TGTGCCAGCAGCTCTCCCCGGGGAGGGAACACTGAAGCTTTCTTT	CASSSPRGGNTEAFF
TRBV27	-	TRBJ2-7	-	TGTGCCAGCAGTTTGGGCAGACCTCCCTACGAGCAGTACTTC	CASSLGRPPYEQYF
TRBV2	-	TRBJ2-3	-	TGTGCCACACTAGATTCCTACCGGGGTACGCAGTATTTT	CATLDSYRGTQYF
TRBV7-9	-	TRBJ2-3	-	TGTGCCAGCAGCGGGGAATGGTCAGGAGACCCCACAGATACGCAGTATTTT	CASSGEWSGDPTDTQYF
TRBV28	-	TRBJ1-1	-	TGTGCCAGCAGGTTTATTGGAGGAACTGAAGCTTTCTTT	CASRFIGGTEAFF
TRBV28	-	TRBJ2-1	TRBD2	TGTGCCAGCAGCCGCGGTACTAGCGGGCTGTGGAATGAGCAGTTCTTC	CASSRGTSGLWNEQFF
TRBV19	-	TRBJ2-5	-	TGTGCCACACAGGTTTCTGGCGAGACCCAGTACTTC	CATQVSGETQYF
TRBV6-5	-	TRBJ2-7	TRBD1	TGTGCCAGCAGTTTGGGACAGACCTACGAGCAGTACTTC	CASSLGQTYEQYF
TRBV6-5	-	TRBJ2-7	-	TGTGCCAGCTCCAACGGAGAGCTAGCGCCCGAGCAGTACTTC	CASSNGELAPEQYF
TRBV7-9	-	TRBJ1-3	-	TGTGCCAGCAACCCTTCCCCTTCCGGGGGGCAGTCTGGAAACACCATATATTTT	CASNPSPSGGQSGNTIYF
TRBV10-1	few	TRBJ1-5	-	TGCGCCAGCAGTCCCCGAGGTCGTGGCGGACAGCCCCAGCATTTT	CASSPRGRGGQPQHF
TRBV28	-	TRBJ2-7	-	TGTGCCAGCACGGGGCCGAAATTCATTTACGAGCAGTACTTC	CASTGPKFIYEQYF
TRBV5-4	-	TRBJ1-2	-	TGTGCCAGCAGCTTTTACGGGGCGAGAGGCTACACCTTC	CASSFYGARGYTF
TRBV5-1	-	TRBJ2-1	TRBD2	TGCGCCAGCAAGGTTGGTTCTAGCGGGAGATACAATGAGCAGTTCTTC	CASKVGSSGRYNEQFF
TRBV6-5	-	TRBJ2-1	-	TGTGCCAGCAGTTACTCCCCTAGACCCCTCGAGCAGTTCTTC	CASSYSPRPLEQFF
TRBV7-3	-	TRBJ2-7	-	TGTGCCAGCAGCTTAACACTGGCGGGCGAGCAGTACTTC	CASSLTLAGEQYF
TRBV10-3	-	TRBJ2-1	-	TGTGCCATCAGTGAGTCCTCGACTACTCCCTACAATGAGCAGTTCTTC	CAISESSTTPYNEQFF
TRBV2	few	TRBJ2-7	-	TGTGCCAGCAGTGAGTTCCCCGAGTCTTACGAGCAGTACTTC	CASSEFPESYEQYF
TRBV7-9	-	TRBJ1-1	-	TGTGCCAGCAGCCCCCCGGGTGAAGCTTTCTTT	CASSPPGEAFF
TRBV7-6	-	TRBJ2-7	TRBD1	TGTGCCAGCAGCCCACGGACAGGGGGCCACGAGCAGTACTTC	CASSPRTGGHEQYF
TRBV7-9	-	TRBJ2-7	-	TGTGCCAGCAGCTTACCTGGTTACGAGCAGTACTTC	CASSLPGYEQYF
TRBV14	once	TRBJ2-7	-	TGTGCCAGCAGCCAAGGGTTGGGGGGGCTGGACGAGCAGTACTTC	CASSQGLGGLDEQYF
TRBV11-2	-	TRBJ2-3	-	TGTGCCAGCAGCTTAGGGGCCTCCACAGATACGCAGTATTTT	CASSLGASTDTQYF
TRBV5-4	-	TRBJ2-5	-	TGTGCCAGCAGCTTGGTTCCTGAGACCCAGTACTTC	CASSLVPETQYF
TRBV9	-	TRBJ2-1	TRBD2	TGTGCCAGCAGCGTAGGGACTAGCGGGGTGTACAATGAGCAGTTCTTC	CASSVGTSGVYNEQFF